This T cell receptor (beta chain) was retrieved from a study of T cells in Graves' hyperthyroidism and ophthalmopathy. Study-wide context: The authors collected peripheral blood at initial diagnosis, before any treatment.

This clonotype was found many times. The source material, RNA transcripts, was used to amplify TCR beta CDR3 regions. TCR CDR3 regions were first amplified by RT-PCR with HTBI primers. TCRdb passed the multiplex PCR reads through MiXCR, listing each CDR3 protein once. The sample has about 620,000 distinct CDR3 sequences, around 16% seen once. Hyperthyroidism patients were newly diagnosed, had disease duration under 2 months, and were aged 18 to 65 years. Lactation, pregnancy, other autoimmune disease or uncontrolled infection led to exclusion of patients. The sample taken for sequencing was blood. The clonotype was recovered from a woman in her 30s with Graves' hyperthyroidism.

In DNA, the CDR3 is TGTGCCAGCGGGATAGGCGGGACGGTAGAGACCCAGTACTTC. Translation gives CASGIGGTVETQYF. V and J are TRBV2 and TRBJ2-5, with a tentative D call TRBD2 (6 bases). The CDR3 loop spans 14 amino acids. Germline V gene sequence: CDR1 SNHLY, CDR2 FYNNEI. Trimming took off 8 bases at V and 4 bases at J, with 17 bases between the two ends.